This TCR beta chain comes out of a study of CD8 T cells in Susac syndrome. Germline V gene lookup returns CDR1 LNHDA and CDR2 SQIVND (reference sequence). Trimming stripped 3 bases from V and 4 bases from J, with 9 bases between. The CDR3 consists of 13 residues. With random hexamers, roughly 0.45 to 1 ug RNA was reverse transcribed. Across 54 Vbeta and 13 Jbeta, immunoSEQ multiplex PCR amplified TCR beta CDR3. TCRdb passed the immunoSEQ multiplex PCR reads through MiXCR, listing each CDR3 protein once. The table lists about 76,000 distinct CDR3 sequences, about 91% of them singletons, with just over 0.5% in the top ten.

The chain couples TRBV19 to TRBJ1-1; D uncertain. This receptor was obtained from a human donor with multiple sclerosis. What was sequenced was CD8+ T cells from PBMCs. CDR3 loop: CASSIMIATEAFF. The CDR3, as DNA: TGTGCCAGTAGTATTATGATTGCCACTGAAGCTTTCTTT.